This T cell receptor (beta chain) was obtained from a study of shared clonotypes between healthy human individuals. CD45RO-negative cells were positively selected for CCR7, leaving out terminally differentiated effector memory CD45RA+ cells. V lost 0 bases to trimming and J lost 2 bases, with 11 bases between them. In germline, CDR1 is SGHVS, CDR2 FQNEAQ. The CDR3 spans 16 residues. Profiling relied on immunoSEQ multiplex PCR, and the TCRdb table lists in-frame clones only, not all of them. The table includes a few hundred thousand clones, roughly 95% detected once. The chain uses TRBV7-8 and TRBJ2-1, with a tentative D call TRBD2 (5 bases). Sequences were obtained from naive CD8+ T cells sorted from blood. This receptor was identified in a woman aged 25 to 45 in good health. Here the CDR3 reads CASSLARGSAYNEQFF. The CDR3 region has the DNA TGTGCCAGCAGCTTAGCTCGTGGGAGCGCCTACAATGAGCAGTTCTTC.